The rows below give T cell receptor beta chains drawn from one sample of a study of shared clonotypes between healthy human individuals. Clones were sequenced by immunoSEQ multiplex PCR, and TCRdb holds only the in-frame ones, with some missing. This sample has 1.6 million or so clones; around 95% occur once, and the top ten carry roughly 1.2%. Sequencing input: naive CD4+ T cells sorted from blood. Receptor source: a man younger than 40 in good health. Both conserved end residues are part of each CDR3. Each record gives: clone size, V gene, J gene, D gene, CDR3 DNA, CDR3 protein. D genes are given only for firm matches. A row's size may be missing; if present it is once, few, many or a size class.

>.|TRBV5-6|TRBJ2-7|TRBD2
TGTGCCAGCAGCTCCCTCCAGCGGGATACCTACGAGCAGTACTTC
CASSSLQRDTYEQYF
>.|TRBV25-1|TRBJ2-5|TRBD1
TGTGCCAGCAGGGTGACAGGGTTAGAGACCCAGTACTTC
CASRVTGLETQYF
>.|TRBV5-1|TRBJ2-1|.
TGCGCCAGCAGCCTGGAAGGGGTGCCTCCCTACAATGAGCAGTTCTTC
CASSLEGVPPYNEQFF
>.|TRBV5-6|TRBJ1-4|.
TGTGCCAGCAACTATGCAACTAATGAAAAACTGTTTTTT
CASNYATNEKLFF
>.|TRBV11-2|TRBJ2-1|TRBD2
TGTGCCAGCAGCTCGCCCTGGACTAGCGGGAGCGATGAGCAGTTCTTC
CASSSPWTSGSDEQFF
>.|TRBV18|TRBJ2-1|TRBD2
TGTGCCAGCTCACCACCGGTGAGTAGCGGGAGACGAGGCTCCTACAATGAGCAGTTCTTC
CASSPPVSSGRRGSYNEQFF
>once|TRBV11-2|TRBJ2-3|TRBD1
TGTGCCAGCAGCTTAGTTCCGGGACAGATAGATACGCAGTATTTT
CASSLVPGQIDTQYF
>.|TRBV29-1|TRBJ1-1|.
TGCAGCGGTTACTGGTATGAGGGCACTGAAGCTTTCTTT
CSGYWYEGTEAFF
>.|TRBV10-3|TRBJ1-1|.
TGTGCCATCAGTCGTAATGGGGAAGCTTTCTTT
CAISRNGEAFF
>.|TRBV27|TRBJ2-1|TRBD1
TGTGCCAGCAGGAGGACAGGGATATGGTTCTTC
CASRRTGIWFF
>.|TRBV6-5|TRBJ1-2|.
TGTGCCAGCAGTTATCCAGGACGAGCGGGAGGCTACACCTTC
CASSYPGRAGGYTF
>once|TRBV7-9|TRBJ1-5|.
TGTGCCAGCGGTACAGGGCACCAGCCCCAGCATTTT
CASGTGHQPQHF
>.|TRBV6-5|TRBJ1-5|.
TGTGCCAGCAGTTACCGAACGAGTCAGCCCCAGCATTTT
CASSYRTSQPQHF
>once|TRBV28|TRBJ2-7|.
TGTGCCAGCGGGCGGGGCCGAGGCATGAAGCAGTACTTC
CASGRGRGMKQYF
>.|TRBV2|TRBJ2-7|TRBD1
TGTGCCAGCGGGGGGACAGGGGGTTACGAGCAGTACTTC
CASGGTGGYEQYF
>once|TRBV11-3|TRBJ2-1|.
TGTGCCAGCAGCTTAGCCGGGGCAGGGACGTACAATGAGCAGTTCTTC
CASSLAGAGTYNEQFF
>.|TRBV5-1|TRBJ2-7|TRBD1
TGCGCCAGCAGCCCCTTCGGGGACAGAGCTCAGTACTTC
CASSPFGDRAQYF
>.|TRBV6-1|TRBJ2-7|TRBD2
TGTGCCAGCAAAGGGACTAGCGGGAGCTACGAGCAGTACTTC
CASKGTSGSYEQYF